The clone carrying this T cell receptor (beta chain) occurred once. The antigen is undetermined. V lost 6 bases, J lost 11 bases, and 7 bases stayed unmatched. The germline V gene has CDR1 MNHEY and CDR2 SVGAGI. The CDR3 is made up of 13 amino acids. This PCR relied on a set of 60 Vbeta primers and 13 Jbeta primers. Repertoires were generated with immunoSEQ multiplex PCR, while TCRdb's copy carries only in-frame clones and drops some. The profile shows a few hundred thousand clones, around 79% of them singletons. This specimen belongs to a study of cytomegalovirus exposure and HLA in healthy donors. Study findings and constraints: V segments that were indistinguishable, TRBV6-2 and TRBV6-3 among them, were omitted from analysis.

The sequenced sample consisted of PBMCs. The receptor was derived from a man younger than 35 in good health and CMV-seronegative. The chain uses TRBV6-5 and TRBJ1-5; 10 nucleotides agree with TRBD1. The CDR3 DNA sequence: TGTGCCAGCAGCTCCGGGACAGGGGTGTCCCAGCATTTT. It is translated as CASSSGTGVSQHF.